The 27 T cell receptor beta chains below all came from one sample that was sequenced in a study of post-analysis software for immune sequencing data. Study findings and constraints: Relative to controls, patients had about five TRBV segments at higher frequency, with TRBV5-6, TRBV5-1 and TRBV20-1 among these.

These receptors are not linked to any known antigen. The authors incorporated unique molecular identifiers into the TCR beta cDNA libraries. TCRdb reprocessed the PCR reads via MiXCR and lists one record per CDR3 protein. The sample contains approximately 730,000 distinct CDR3 sequences, 25% to 30% of which appear only once. Sequencing was performed on blood. The receptors come from a girl aged 10-17 years with multiple sclerosis.

This clonotype was seen ten or more times. The chain links TRBV29-1 to TRBJ2-4, with D perhaps given as TRBD1 or TRBD2 (7 bases each). V was pared by 6 bases and J by 0 bases, with 12 bases between. The CDR3 totals 14 residues. Germline-derived CDR1 and CDR2 are SQVTM and ANQGSEA. The CDR3 DNA reads as TGCAGCGTGACAGGGAGGGGAGCCAAAAACATTCAGTACTTC. Its translation is CSVTGRGAKNIQYF.

The rearrangement joins TRBV14 to TRBJ1-2; no clear D gene. Per the germline V gene, CDR1 is SGHDN and CDR2 is FVKESK. Trimming cost V 1 base and J 10 bases, with 19 bases left between them. The CDR3 is made up of 15 amino acids. Written as DNA, the CDR3 is TGTGCCAGCAGCCAAGGATCTGTGGCAGCCTCCTACTACACCTTC. Residues: CASSQGSVAASYYTF.

This clonotype was counted a few times. The rearrangement links TRBV7-9 to TRBJ2-1, with 7 bases fitting TRBD1. The length of the CDR3 is 13 residues. Trimming took 7 bases from V and 7 from J; bases not matched to a gene: 7. The germline V gene has CDR1 SEHNR and CDR2 FQNEAQ (reference sequence). The CDR3 nucleotides read TGTGCCAGCACCCCGACAGGGTTGAATGAGCAGTTCTTC. Protein product: CASTPTGLNEQFF.

This clonotype occurred a few times. This chain's CDR3 is CSLRDTANYGYTF. CDR3 coding DNA: TGCAGCCTCCGGGACACCGCTAACTATGGCTACACCTTC. V is TRBV29-1 and J is TRBJ1-2; a possible D gene is TRBD1 (6 bases). Trimming shortened V by 8 bases and J by 0 bases, and 13 bases separated the two germline ends. This CDR3 is 13 amino acids long. The germline gives CDR1 SQVTM, CDR2 ANQGSEA. The whole variable domain, filled in from reference TRBV29-1 and TRBJ1-2, reads SAVISQKPSRDICQRGTSLTIQCQVDSQVTMMFWYRQQPGQSLTLIATANQGSEATYESGFVIDKFPISRPNLTFSTLTVSNMSPEDSSIYLCSLRDTANYGYTFGSGTRLTVV.

This clonotype was counted a few times. The chain couples TRBV9 to TRBJ2-3; TRBD1 or TRBD2 may be the D gene (5 bases each). CDR3 length: 17 residues. Looked up from germline, CDR1 is SGDLS and CDR2 is YYNGEE. Trimming cost V 0 bases and J 6 bases, with 20 bases left between them. The CDR3 here is CASSVGLPGQGKDTQYF. The CDR3 nucleotides read TGTGCCAGCAGCGTAGGGCTCCCGGGGCAAGGGAAGGATACGCAGTATTTT.

This clonotype was counted between two and nine times. The CDR3 sequence is CSARPIGSYEQYF. Written as DNA, the CDR3 is TGCAGTGCTAGACCGATCGGGTCCTACGAGCAGTACTTC. The V and J genes are TRBV20-1 and TRBJ2-7; D call uncertain. The CDR3 has 13 residues. Per germline, CDR1 DFQATT and CDR2 SNEGSKA (reference sequence). With 2 bases removed from V and 1 base from J, the gap between germline ends came to 9 bases.

This clonotype has a handful of counts. This chain joins TRBV3-1 and TRBJ2-3; TRBD2 matches at 8 bases. V lost 5 bases and J lost 4; bases outside the gene matches: 5. The CDR3 runs 14 residues. Per the germline V gene, CDR1 is LGHDT and CDR2 is YNNKEL (reference sequence). The CDR3 spells CASSEREWADTQYF. The CDR3 DNA sequence: TGTGCCAGCAGCGAGCGGGAGTGGGCAGATACGCAGTATTTT.

The V and J genes are TRBV15 and TRBJ1-1; D unclear. Trimming removed 1 base at V and 3 bases at J, with 9 bases between. CDR1 is LNHNV, CDR2 YYDKDF, per germline (reference sequence). The CDR3 length is 14 residues. CDR3 region: CATSRGGTDTEAFF. CDR3 nucleotides: TGTGCCACCAGCAGAGGAGGCACGGACACTGAAGCTTTCTTT. The full variable domain, in which reference TRBV15 and TRBJ1-1 provide the parts outside the CDR3, is DAMVIQNPRYQVTQFGKPVTLSCSQTLNHNVMYWYQQKSSQAPKLLFHYYDKDFNNEADTPDNFQSRRPNTSFCFLDIRSPGLGDTAMYLCATSRGGTDTEAFFGQGTRLTVV.

The V gene is TRBV7-9, the J gene TRBJ2-2; possible D gene TRBD1, 6 bases. The V end lost 5 bases, the J end lost 3 bases, and 16 bases lay between the germline ends. The CDR3 is 16 amino acids. Germline-derived CDR1 and CDR2 are SEHNR and FQNEAQ (reference sequence). The CDR3 loop reads CASSQNRDTYTGELFF. The CDR3 region has the DNA TGTGCCAGCAGCCAAAACCGGGACACCTACACCGGGGAGCTGTTTTTT. The variable domain in full, completed from reference TRBV7-9 and TRBJ2-2, reads DTGVSQNPRHKITKRGQNVTFRCDPISEHNRLYWYRQTLGQGPEFLTYFQNEAQLEKSRLLSDRFSAERPKGSFSTLEIQRTEQGDSAMYLCASSQNRDTYTGELFFGEGSRLTVL.

V usage is TRBV10-3 and J usage is TRBJ1-2; possibly TRBD1 for D (6 bases). V was trimmed by 4 bases and J by 3 bases, leaving 12 bases between them. The germline V gene has CDR1 ENHRY and CDR2 SYGVKD. This CDR3 spans 14 amino acids. CDR3 DNA sequence: TGTGCCATCAGTGCGGGACACCCGGACTATGGCTACACCTTC. It codes for CAISAGHPDYGYTF.

In its sample, this clonotype was seen a few times. This chain links TRBV6-5 with TRBJ2-3, with 11 bases matching TRBD2. V shed 3 bases, J shed 4 bases, and the junction held 12 bases outside the gene matches. Germline V gene sequence: CDR1 MNHEY, CDR2 SVGAGI. CDR3 length equals 18 residues. In nucleotides, the CDR3 is TGTGCCAGCAGTTATTTGGGACTAGCGGATCTGGGCCCAGATACGCAGTATTTT. It translates to CASSYLGLADLGPDTQYF.

There are a few counts of this clonotype. The CDR3 reads CASSELKWGGRAYNEQFF. DNA for the CDR3: TGTGCCAGCAGTGAATTGAAATGGGGAGGGAGGGCCTACAATGAGCAGTTCTTC. This chain links TRBV25-1 with TRBJ2-1, with 7 bases matching TRBD2. V shed 1 base and J 2 bases; nucleotides not matched to a gene: 11. CDR3 size: 18 residues. The germline V gene has CDR1 MGHDK and CDR2 SYGVNS.

The chain couples TRBV20-1 to TRBJ1-5; 12 bases match TRBD1. The ends lost 6 bases at V and 7 bases at J; junction bases unmatched: 13. Germline CDR1 DFQATT, CDR2 SNEGSKA (reference sequence). This CDR3 spans 16 amino acids. The CDR3 is CSATNSGTGGEQPQHF. In DNA form, the CDR3 reads TGCAGTGCCACAAACTCCGGGACAGGGGGCGAGCAGCCCCAGCATTTT.

This rearrangement joins TRBV29-1 to TRBJ2-4, with no clear D. Germline CDR1 SQVTM, CDR2 ANQGSEA. The CDR3 contains 13 residues. Trimming removed 4 bases from V and 1 base from J, with 8 bases in between. The CDR3 nucleotides read TGCAGCGTTGGGGCGTCGGCCAAAAACATTCAGTACTTC. Translated: CSVGASAKNIQYF.

The chain employs TRBV23-1 and TRBJ2-1; tentative D call: TRBD1 (6 bases). TRBV23-1 is filed as an ORF, its function uncertain. V was clipped by 6 bases and J by 3 bases, with 15 bases between them. This CDR3 is built from 15 residues. CDR3 in amino acids: CASRPTGPHYNEQFF. DNA of the CDR3: TGCGCCAGCAGACCAACAGGGCCTCACTACAATGAGCAGTTCTTC.

This clonotype has more than one count but fewer than ten. This chain links TRBV24-1 with TRBJ2-1; 12 nucleotides align to TRBD2. V lost 1 base to trimming and J lost 9 bases; unmatched junction nucleotides: 6. Germline V gene lookup returns CDR1 KGHDR and CDR2 SFDVKD. The CDR3 consists of 16 residues. CDR3 nucleotides: TGTGCCACCAGTGATTTTTCTAGCGGGAGGGCCTTTGAGCAGTTCTTC. Translation: CATSDFSSGRAFEQFF.

CDR3 amino acids: CASTLITGSFSGTQYF. CDR3 DNA: TGTGCCAGCACCCTAATAACAGGGTCGTTTTCAGGTACGCAGTATTTT. This rearrangement joins TRBV5-6 to TRBJ2-3; D is perhaps TRBD1 (6 bases). Germline V gene sequence: CDR1 SGHDT, CDR2 YYEEEE. The CDR3 spans 16 residues. The V and J ends lost 6 bases and 8 bases respectively, with 25 bases between them.

V gene TRBV21-1 combines with J gene TRBJ2-7; no DNA check was done on the table's D call, TRBD1. TRBV21-1 is a pseudogene locus. CDR3 size: 20 residues. CDR3 loop: CASSKVPGAHQGRKPYEQYF. CDR3 bases: TGTGCCAGCAGCAAAGTCCCGGGGGCCCACCAAGGCCGCAAACCCTACGAGCAGTACTTC.

This chain uses TRBV5-6 with TRBJ2-5; 8 bases agree with TRBD1. Germline V CDR1 and CDR2: SGHDT, YYEEEE. There are 15 residues in the CDR3. With 4 bases clipped from V and 4 bases from J, the junction kept 9 bases outside the gene matches. The CDR3 region has the DNA TGTGCCAGCAGCAGCCCCTTGGACAGGGCAGAGACCCAGTACTTC. Residues: CASSSPLDRAETQYF. The variable domain in full, with the rest retrieved from reference TRBV5-6 and TRBJ2-5, is DAGVTQSPTHLIKTRGQQVTLRCSPKSGHDTVSWYQQALGQGPQFIFQYYEEEERQRGNFPDRFSGHQFPNYSSELNVNALLLGDSALYLCASSSPLDRAETQYFGPGTRLLVL.

The V and J genes are TRBV29-1 and TRBJ2-6; possibly TRBD1 for D (5 bases). V gave up 2 bases and J gave up 0 bases, with 8 bases separating them. The CDR3 is made up of 15 amino acids. From germline, CDR1 is SQVTM and CDR2 ANQGSEA. The CDR3 DNA reads as TGCAGCGTTGAAACTGGGGCCTCTGGGGCCAACGTCCTGACTTTC. Protein: CSVETGASGANVLTF.

This chain joins TRBV6-4 and TRBJ1-5; the D gene is possibly TRBD1 (5 bases). Germline loops: CDR1 MRHNA, CDR2 SNTAGT. This CDR3 comprises 18 residues. Trimming shortened V by 3 bases and J by 0 bases, and 18 bases separated the two germline ends. DNA of the CDR3: TGTGCCAGCAGTGATGACCGACAGAGACGATATAGCAATCAGCCCCAGCATTTT. This translates into CASSDDRQRRYSNQPQHF.

V is TRBV19 and J is TRBJ1-5, with 7 bases fitting TRBD1. There are 16 residues in the CDR3. Per germline, CDR1 LNHDA and CDR2 SQIVND (reference sequence). V lost 3 bases, J lost 1 base, and 6 bases stayed unmatched. The CDR3 region is CASSIVAQGSNQPQHF. The CDR3 DNA follows: TGTGCCAGTAGTATCGTGGCACAGGGGAGCAATCAGCCCCAGCATTTT.

The J gene is TRBJ2-3, the V gene TRBV9; TRBD2 matches at 7 bases. The CDR3 totals 16 residues. V dropped 4 bases and J dropped 3; count of bases not matched to a gene: 11. CDR1 is SGDLS, CDR2 YYNGEE, per germline. The CDR3 bases are TGTGCCAGCAGCCAAAGATGGGGAGGGCTAACAGATACGCAGTATTTT. Its protein product is CASSQRWGGLTDTQYF.

The rearrangement uses TRBV4-1 and TRBJ2-1; no firm D call. CDR1 is MGHRA, CDR2 YSYEKL, per germline. The V end lost 6 bases, the J end lost 5 bases, and 8 bases lay between the germline ends. This CDR3 has 12 amino acids. The CDR3 loop reads CASSGADNEQFF. For the CDR3, the DNA is TGCGCCAGCAGTGGTGCGGACAATGAGCAGTTCTTC.

Many counts were recorded for this clonotype. The rearrangement uses TRBV4-1 and TRBJ2-7; D is uncertain. The germline CDR1 and CDR2 sequences are MGHRA and YSYEKL. The length of the CDR3 is 13 residues. V was trimmed by 8 bases and J by 3 bases, leaving 14 bases between them. The CDR3 here is CASPPHGCYEQYF. The CDR3 DNA is TGCGCCAGCCCCCCGCACGGTTGCTACGAGCAGTACTTC.

This clonotype was found a few times. The chain is built from TRBV29-1 and TRBJ1-2; weak D call: TRBD1 (5 bases). The V gene's germline CDR1 is SQVTM and CDR2 ANQGSEA. Between the trimmed V and J ends, which lost 2 bases and 5 bases, there was a span of 30 bases. The CDR3 is 19 residues long. The CDR3 loop is CSVETRTRGSSSVRYGYTF. The CDR3 DNA reads as TGCAGCGTTGAAACGCGGACCCGGGGCAGTTCCTCCGTTCGATATGGCTACACCTTC.

This chain connects TRBV9 to TRBJ1-1; D not certain. Germline V CDR1 and CDR2: SGDLS, YYNGEE. The CDR3 runs 12 residues. V gave up 0 bases and J gave up 8 bases, with 8 bases separating them. CDR3 in amino acids: CASSVDLGEAFF. CDR3 nucleotides: TGTGCCAGCAGCGTAGATCTGGGGGAAGCTTTCTTT.